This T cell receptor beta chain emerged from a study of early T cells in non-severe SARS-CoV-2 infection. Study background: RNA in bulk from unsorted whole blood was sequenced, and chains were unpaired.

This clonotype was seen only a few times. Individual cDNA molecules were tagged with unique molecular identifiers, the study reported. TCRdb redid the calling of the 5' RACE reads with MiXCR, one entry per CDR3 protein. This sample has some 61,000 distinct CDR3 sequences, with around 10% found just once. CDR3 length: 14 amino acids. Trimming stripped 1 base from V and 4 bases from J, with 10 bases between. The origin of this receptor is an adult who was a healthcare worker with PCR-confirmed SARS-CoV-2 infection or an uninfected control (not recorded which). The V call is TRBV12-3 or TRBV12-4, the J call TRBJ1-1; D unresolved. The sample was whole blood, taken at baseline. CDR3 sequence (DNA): TGTGCCAGCAGTTTAGAGGTTGTGAGCACTGAAGCTTTCTTT. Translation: CASSLEVVSTEAFF.